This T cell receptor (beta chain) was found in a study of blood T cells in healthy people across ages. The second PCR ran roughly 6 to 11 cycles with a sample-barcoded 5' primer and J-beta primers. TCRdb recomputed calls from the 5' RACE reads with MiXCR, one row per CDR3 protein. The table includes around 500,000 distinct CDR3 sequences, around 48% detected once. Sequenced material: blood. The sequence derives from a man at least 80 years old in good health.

The CDR3 loop reads CATSGTSALAKNIQYF. CDR3 coding DNA: TGTGCCACCTCCGGGACTAGCGCTTTAGCCAAAAACATTCAGTACTTC. This chain connects TRBV25-1 to TRBJ2-4; 10 bases fit TRBD2. Germline trimming cut 10 bases from V and 0 bases from J; bases unmatched to any gene: 9. Germline CDR1 and CDR2: MGHDK and SYGVNS. The CDR3 runs 16 residues. Together with reference TRBV25-1 and TRBJ2-4, the CDR3 gives the full variable domain: EADIYQTPRYLVIGTGKKITLECSQTMGHDKMYWYQQDPGMELHLIHYSYGVNSTEKGDLSSESTVSRIRTEHFPLTLESARPSHTSQYLCATSGTSALAKNIQYFGAGTRLSVL.